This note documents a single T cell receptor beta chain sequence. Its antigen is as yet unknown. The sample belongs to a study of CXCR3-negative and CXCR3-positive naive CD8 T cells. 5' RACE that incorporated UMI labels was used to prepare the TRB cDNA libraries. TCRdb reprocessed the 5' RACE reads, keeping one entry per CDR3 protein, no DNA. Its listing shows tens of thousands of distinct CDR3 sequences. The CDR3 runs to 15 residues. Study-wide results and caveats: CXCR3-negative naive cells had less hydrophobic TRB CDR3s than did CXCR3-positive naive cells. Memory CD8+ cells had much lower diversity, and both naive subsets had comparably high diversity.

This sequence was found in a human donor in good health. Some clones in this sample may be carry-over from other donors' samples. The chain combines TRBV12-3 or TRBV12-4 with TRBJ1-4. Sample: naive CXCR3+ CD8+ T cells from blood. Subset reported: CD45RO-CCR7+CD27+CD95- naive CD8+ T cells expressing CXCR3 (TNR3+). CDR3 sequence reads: CASSLGDLRYEKLFF.